Listed below are T cell receptor beta chains from one sample, sequenced in a study of shared clonotypes between healthy human individuals. Here immunoSEQ multiplex PCR was the method, and the copy in TCRdb shows in-frame clones only, minus some. The table shows about 2.4 million clones, with around 90% occurring only once. What was sequenced was naive CD4+ T cells sorted from blood. These receptors were collected from a man between 18 and 29 years old in good health. The CDR3 runs from the conserved cysteine through the conserved F or W. Each record gives: D gene, J gene, clone size, V gene, CDR3 DNA, CDR3 protein. A D gene is named only where the DNA matches it firmly. Not every row has a clone size; where given, it reads once, few, many or a size class.

d_call: TRBD1; j_call: TRBJ1-2; clone_size: once; v_call: TRBV30; cdr3_nt: TGTGCCTGGAGTGCCCCCAGCGTACAGGGGAACTATGGCTACACCTTC; cdr3_aa: CAWSAPSVQGNYGYTF
d_call: TRBD1; j_call: TRBJ2-3; clone_size: NA; v_call: TRBV5-8; cdr3_nt: TGTGCCAGCAACCGTGGGACAGGGGTCAGAACAGATACGCAGTATTTT; cdr3_aa: CASNRGTGVRTDTQYF
d_call: TRBD1; j_call: TRBJ2-7; clone_size: NA; v_call: TRBV6-5; cdr3_nt: TGTGCCAGCAGTTACTCGGGGGACAGGGGTTACGAGCAGTACTTC; cdr3_aa: CASSYSGDRGYEQYF
d_call: NA; j_call: TRBJ2-5; clone_size: NA; v_call: TRBV7-2; cdr3_nt: TGTGCCAGCAGCTTCTATGGGGTAAAAGAGACCCAGTACTTC; cdr3_aa: CASSFYGVKETQYF
d_call: NA; j_call: TRBJ1-2; clone_size: NA; v_call: TRBV5-1; cdr3_nt: TGCGCCAGCAGCGCGAGGACGGACAATACCTATGGCTACACCTTC; cdr3_aa: CASSARTDNTYGYTF
d_call: NA; j_call: TRBJ1-1; clone_size: NA; v_call: TRBV18; cdr3_nt: TGTGCCAGCTCACCGGTCGCGAACACTGAAGCTTTCTTT; cdr3_aa: CASSPVANTEAFF
d_call: NA; j_call: TRBJ2-2; clone_size: once; v_call: TRBV6-5; cdr3_nt: TGTGCCAGCCGAGTGGGGGGGGGCGCCGGGGAGCTGTTTTTT; cdr3_aa: CASRVGGGAGELFF
d_call: NA; j_call: TRBJ2-5; clone_size: NA; v_call: TRBV7-3; cdr3_nt: TGTGCCAGCAGCCCGGGCGCGGCACAAGAGACCCAGTACTTC; cdr3_aa: CASSPGAAQETQYF
d_call: NA; j_call: TRBJ2-7; clone_size: NA; v_call: TRBV5-5; cdr3_nt: TGTGCCAGCAGCGACAGGTCCCCCAGGGAGCAGTACTTC; cdr3_aa: CASSDRSPREQYF
d_call: NA; j_call: TRBJ2-3; clone_size: NA; v_call: TRBV5-1; cdr3_nt: TGCGCCAGCAGATATATTGGGATCACAGATACGCAGTATTTT; cdr3_aa: CASRYIGITDTQYF
d_call: TRBD1; j_call: TRBJ2-7; clone_size: NA; v_call: TRBV20-1; cdr3_nt: TGCAGTGCGAGGACAGGTCTCGAGCAGTACTTC; cdr3_aa: CSARTGLEQYF
d_call: NA; j_call: TRBJ2-6; clone_size: NA; v_call: TRBV9; cdr3_nt: TGTGCCAGCAGCTGGGCGGAGGGGGCCAACGTCCTGACTTTC; cdr3_aa: CASSWAEGANVLTF
d_call: NA; j_call: TRBJ2-7; clone_size: NA; v_call: TRBV10-3; cdr3_nt: TGTGCCATCAGTGGCAGGGGCGATGAGCAGTACTTC; cdr3_aa: CAISGRGDEQYF
d_call: NA; j_call: TRBJ2-3; clone_size: NA; v_call: TRBV5-1; cdr3_nt: TGCGCCAGCAGCTGGGGGACGATCGCGCTTAGCACAGATACGCAGTATTTT; cdr3_aa: CASSWGTIALSTDTQYF
d_call: NA; j_call: TRBJ2-7; clone_size: NA; v_call: TRBV6-1; cdr3_nt: TGTGCCAGCAGTGAATCGACATGGTACACAGGGTACGAGCAGTACTTC; cdr3_aa: CASSESTWYTGYEQYF
d_call: TRBD2; j_call: TRBJ2-7; clone_size: once; v_call: TRBV5-6; cdr3_nt: TGTGCCAGCAGCTCCTTAGCGGGGGTAACCTACGAGCAGTACTTC; cdr3_aa: CASSSLAGVTYEQYF
d_call: TRBD1; j_call: TRBJ1-6; clone_size: NA; v_call: TRBV14; cdr3_nt: TGTGCCAGCAGCCAAGCTTCGACAGGGGGATCACCCCTCCACTTT; cdr3_aa: CASSQASTGGSPLHF
d_call: NA; j_call: TRBJ1-5; clone_size: NA; v_call: TRBV7-2; cdr3_nt: TGTGCCAGCACCTTAGATGGGGGGTCCAATCAGCCCCAGCATTTT; cdr3_aa: CASTLDGGSNQPQHF
d_call: TRBD1; j_call: TRBJ1-1; clone_size: NA; v_call: TRBV7-8; cdr3_nt: TGTGCCAGCAGCTCCTTAAAACAGGGGGCGAACACTGAAGCTTTCTTT; cdr3_aa: CASSSLKQGANTEAFF
d_call: TRBD2; j_call: TRBJ2-3; clone_size: NA; v_call: TRBV30; cdr3_nt: TGTGCCTGGAGTAGTGGGCTAGCGGGGACTTCTTGGTCAGATACGCAGTATTTT; cdr3_aa: CAWSSGLAGTSWSDTQYF
d_call: NA; j_call: TRBJ1-1; clone_size: NA; v_call: TRBV28; cdr3_nt: TGTGCCAGCAGTTTCAGGGGTCTAATGAACACTGAAGCTTTCTTT; cdr3_aa: CASSFRGLMNTEAFF
d_call: NA; j_call: TRBJ1-2; clone_size: NA; v_call: TRBV28; cdr3_nt: TGTGCCAGCAGTCGGGGCTATCTCAGTGACGGCTACACCTTC; cdr3_aa: CASSRGYLSDGYTF
d_call: NA; j_call: TRBJ1-2; clone_size: once; v_call: TRBV10-1; cdr3_nt: TGCGCCAGCAGTGCGGACGTGGGCTATGGCTACACCTTC; cdr3_aa: CASSADVGYGYTF
d_call: TRBD1; j_call: TRBJ1-6; clone_size: few; v_call: TRBV6-1; cdr3_nt: TGTGCCAGCAGTCCACAGGGGGCGCAAAATTCACCCCTCCACTTT; cdr3_aa: CASSPQGAQNSPLHF
d_call: NA; j_call: TRBJ2-7; clone_size: NA; v_call: TRBV4-3; cdr3_nt: TGCGCCAGCAGCCAAGGGATAGGGCAAACAACCTACGAGCAGTACTTC; cdr3_aa: CASSQGIGQTTYEQYF
d_call: TRBD2; j_call: TRBJ2-5; clone_size: NA; v_call: TRBV10-2; cdr3_nt: TGCGCCAGCAGAGCGGGACTAGGGGTCGGGACCCAGTACTTC; cdr3_aa: CASRAGLGVGTQYF
d_call: NA; j_call: TRBJ2-7; clone_size: NA; v_call: TRBV21-1; cdr3_nt: TGTGCCGGGAGCGGGGTCTACGAGCAGTACTTC; cdr3_aa: CAGSGVYEQYF
d_call: TRBD2; j_call: TRBJ2-1; clone_size: NA; v_call: TRBV25-1; cdr3_nt: TGTGCCAGCAGTGAGGGTAGCGGGAGGGGGTACAATGAGCAGTTCTTC; cdr3_aa: CASSEGSGRGYNEQFF
d_call: NA; j_call: TRBJ2-7; clone_size: NA; v_call: TRBV7-2; cdr3_nt: TGTGCCAGCAGCTACATCGCCGGGAAAGCCTACGAGCAGTACTTC; cdr3_aa: CASSYIAGKAYEQYF
d_call: TRBD2; j_call: TRBJ2-1; clone_size: NA; v_call: TRBV7-2; cdr3_nt: TGTGCCAGCAGCACCCTAGCGGGAGGTGAGCAGTTCTTC; cdr3_aa: CASSTLAGGEQFF
d_call: TRBD1; j_call: TRBJ2-5; clone_size: NA; v_call: TRBV5-1; cdr3_nt: TGCGCCAGCAGGGATGTCAGGGGGCAACAAGAGACCCAGTACTTC; cdr3_aa: CASRDVRGQQETQYF
d_call: TRBD2; j_call: TRBJ2-7; clone_size: NA; v_call: TRBV9; cdr3_nt: TGTGCCAGCAGCGTAGAAAGCGGGACCTGGGACGAGCAGTACTTC; cdr3_aa: CASSVESGTWDEQYF
d_call: TRBD1; j_call: TRBJ1-5; clone_size: NA; v_call: TRBV2; cdr3_nt: TGTGCCAGCAAAACGGACAGGAGCAATCAGCCCCAGCATTTT; cdr3_aa: CASKTDRSNQPQHF
d_call: TRBD1; j_call: TRBJ1-5; clone_size: NA; v_call: TRBV30; cdr3_nt: TGTGCCTGGAGTAGGACAGGGGGCATCGGAAGTCAGCCCCAGCATTTT; cdr3_aa: CAWSRTGGIGSQPQHF
d_call: NA; j_call: TRBJ2-2; clone_size: NA; v_call: TRBV7-2; cdr3_nt: TGTGCCAGCAGCCTTGGGGGCGCGAACACCGGGGAGCTGTTTTTT; cdr3_aa: CASSLGGANTGELFF
d_call: TRBD1; j_call: TRBJ1-6; clone_size: NA; v_call: TRBV27; cdr3_nt: TGTGCCAGCAGTTTCGGGACAGGGTGGTCACCCCTCCACTTT; cdr3_aa: CASSFGTGWSPLHF
d_call: TRBD2; j_call: TRBJ2-2; clone_size: NA; v_call: TRBV10-1; cdr3_nt: TGCGCCAGCAAGGCGGGGGAGCGCGGGGAGCTGTTTTTT; cdr3_aa: CASKAGERGELFF
d_call: TRBD1; j_call: TRBJ1-2; clone_size: NA; v_call: TRBV2; cdr3_nt: TGTGCCAGCAGTGAAGGCAGGGGGGCTAGATATGGCTACACCTTC; cdr3_aa: CASSEGRGARYGYTF
d_call: TRBD2; j_call: TRBJ2-3; clone_size: NA; v_call: TRBV10-3; cdr3_nt: TGTGCCATCAGTGAACCGGGACTAGTCGGGTATACGCAGTATTTT; cdr3_aa: CAISEPGLVGYTQYF
d_call: NA; j_call: TRBJ2-7; clone_size: NA; v_call: TRBV15; cdr3_nt: TGTGCCACCAGCAGAGGGACAAATGCCTACGAGCAGTACTTC; cdr3_aa: CATSRGTNAYEQYF
d_call: NA; j_call: TRBJ2-7; clone_size: NA; v_call: TRBV2; cdr3_nt: TGTGCCTGCAGGGGGGGCACCTACGAGCAGTACTTC; cdr3_aa: CACRGGTYEQYF
d_call: TRBD1; j_call: TRBJ2-5; clone_size: NA; v_call: TRBV5-1; cdr3_nt: TGCGCCAGCAGCTTGGATACAGGGGGCCAAGAGACCCAGTACTTC; cdr3_aa: CASSLDTGGQETQYF
d_call: NA; j_call: TRBJ2-5; clone_size: NA; v_call: TRBV20-1; cdr3_nt: TGCAGTGCTAGAGATAGGACCCTACCCCACTTC; cdr3_aa: CSARDRTLPHF
d_call: NA; j_call: TRBJ2-3; clone_size: NA; v_call: TRBV2; cdr3_nt: TGTGCCAGCAGTGAACAGGGCTTACGAGATACGCAGTATTTT; cdr3_aa: CASSEQGLRDTQYF
d_call: NA; j_call: TRBJ2-5; clone_size: NA; v_call: TRBV7-2; cdr3_nt: TGTGCCAGCAGTCTGAGTATATTCTTAGAGACCCAGTACTTC; cdr3_aa: CASSLSIFLETQYF
d_call: NA; j_call: TRBJ2-7; clone_size: NA; v_call: TRBV7-9; cdr3_nt: TGTGCCAGCAGTGGCATTTACTACGAGCAGTACTTC; cdr3_aa: CASSGIYYEQYF
d_call: NA; j_call: TRBJ2-5; clone_size: NA; v_call: TRBV11-2; cdr3_nt: TGTGCCAGCAGCCCGGGGCAAGAGACCCAGTACTTC; cdr3_aa: CASSPGQETQYF
d_call: NA; j_call: TRBJ1-1; clone_size: NA; v_call: TRBV14; cdr3_nt: TGTGCCAGCAGCCCCACGTCGGGTGGAACTGAAGCTTTCTTT; cdr3_aa: CASSPTSGGTEAFF
d_call: NA; j_call: TRBJ1-5; clone_size: NA; v_call: TRBV4-1; cdr3_nt: TGCGCCAGCAGCCAAGAATGGGGTCAGGGCTATCAGCCCCAGCATTTT; cdr3_aa: CASSQEWGQGYQPQHF
d_call: NA; j_call: TRBJ2-2; clone_size: NA; v_call: TRBV4-1; cdr3_nt: TGCGCCAGCAGCCAAGATTCCGAGACACCAACCGGGGAGCTGTTTTTT; cdr3_aa: CASSQDSETPTGELFF
d_call: TRBD1; j_call: TRBJ2-2; clone_size: NA; v_call: TRBV30; cdr3_nt: TGTGCCTCCTACAGGGGGCGCAACACCGGGGAGCTGTTTTTT; cdr3_aa: CASYRGRNTGELFF
d_call: NA; j_call: TRBJ1-3; clone_size: NA; v_call: TRBV9; cdr3_nt: TGTGCCAGCAGAGAGAGCTCTGGAAACACCATATATTTT; cdr3_aa: CASRESSGNTIYF
d_call: TRBD2; j_call: TRBJ2-7; clone_size: NA; v_call: TRBV6-1; cdr3_nt: TGTGCCAGCAGTGTATCTCTAGCGGGGACCTACGAGCAGTACTTC; cdr3_aa: CASSVSLAGTYEQYF
d_call: NA; j_call: TRBJ2-5; clone_size: once; v_call: TRBV5-1; cdr3_nt: TGCGCCAGCTCTATTCGGGGTCAAGAGACCCAGTACTTC; cdr3_aa: CASSIRGQETQYF
d_call: TRBD1; j_call: TRBJ1-2; clone_size: NA; v_call: TRBV4-3; cdr3_nt: TGCGCCAGCAGCCAAGGTCAAGTACAGGGGTTTAGTGGCTACACCTTC; cdr3_aa: CASSQGQVQGFSGYTF
d_call: NA; j_call: TRBJ1-6; clone_size: NA; v_call: TRBV5-4; cdr3_nt: TGTGCCAGCAGCCTAACAAATAATTCACCCCTCCACTTT; cdr3_aa: CASSLTNNSPLHF
d_call: NA; j_call: TRBJ2-1; clone_size: NA; v_call: TRBV10-3; cdr3_nt: TGTGCCATCAGTGATGGGGGAAAGGCCTCCTACAATGAGCAGTTCTTC; cdr3_aa: CAISDGGKASYNEQFF
d_call: TRBD1; j_call: TRBJ1-5; clone_size: NA; v_call: TRBV5-1; cdr3_nt: TGCGCCAGCAGCTTGGGAGGGGGCAGCAATCAGCCCCAGCATTTT; cdr3_aa: CASSLGGGSNQPQHF
d_call: NA; j_call: TRBJ1-6; clone_size: NA; v_call: TRBV4-1; cdr3_nt: TGCGCCAGCAGCCAAGATCCCTTCTCACCCCTCCACTTT; cdr3_aa: CASSQDPFSPLHF